The TCR beta chain described here comes from a study of beta chain features in type 1 diabetes (dated by TCRdb to the late 2010s). About the full investigation: Mean age, gender distribution, total cell number and subset yield were not different between patients and healthy donors. In the study, TCRB repertoires of sorted circulating CD4+ T cell subsets from recently diagnosed type 1 diabetes patients were compared with those of matched healthy donors. Across all samples, roughly 110,000,000 sorted cells were examined, and cell number per subset correlated strongly with RNA yield. Regulatory and stem cell-like memory subsets were isolated from only 8 patients and about eight healthy donors, whereas naive and central memory subsets came from all 30 or so donors.

From each donor, a single peripheral blood sample of about 100 mL on average was drawn into heparinised tubes. Using a panel that included CD45RO, CCR7, CD25, CD127, CD95 and CD27, naive, central memory, regulatory and stem cell-like memory CD4+ T cells were sorted on a BD FACSAria II. All sorted populations exceeded 95% purity. PBMCs were separated immediately by Lymphoprep density gradient centrifugation and were stained directly, without being cultured. So that batch effects would be minimized, each experiment stained and sorted samples in pairs, pairing one healthy donor with one patient. Overall study outcomes, separate from this receptor: Naive, central memory and regulatory TCRB repertoires appeared to be more alike among patients than among healthy donors. In all four CD4+ subsets, TCRB CDR3 length was moderately but significantly shorter in type 1 diabetes patients. Shorter templates might be favored by PCR, yet because patient and control samples were amplified and corrected together, any such skew would affect both groups equally. Because cDNA was sequenced instead of genomic DNA, highly expressing activated cells could be over-represented, though the groups showed no difference in activation or CD3 levels. Because the HLA sub-analyses included only small numbers of individuals, any influence of HLA type on TCRB rearrangement was left unresolved. At VDJ recombination sites, type 1 diabetes patients had fewer insertions and more deleted nucleotides, which implies abnormalities in thymic rearrangement.

The germline ends are 8 bases apart after V is trimmed by 7 bases and J by 3 bases. Taken from the germline V gene, the CDR1 and CDR2 loops are MDHEN and SYDVKM. CDR3 length: 12 amino acids, cysteine to phenylalanine. Only the CDR3 portion is preserved as DNA: 36 bases, with reading frame beginning at the first base. For this clone: Its cognate antigen has yet to be identified. No clone much larger than this one lies a single base away; base qualities are absent.

All of the isolated RNA was reverse transcribed with the High Capacity cDNA Reverse Transcription Kit, so expressed TCRB transcripts were sequenced. Naive, central memory and regulatory T cell samples underwent deep immunoSEQ sequencing, averaging around 3.7 million total reads per sample. Sorted cells were lysed in RLT buffer, and RNA was extracted using DNase-treated RNeasy Micro or Mini kits according to cell number. To prevent cross-contamination, each cell subset was processed individually, whereas patient and healthy donor samples were processed jointly. TCRB sequences were amplified from cDNA with the immunoSEQ multiplex PCR, producing 87-bp fragments spanning the CDR3 region. Sequencing of the amplicons was done on the Illumina HiSeq platform. Per the source publication's procedure: Synthetic template baselines were used to correct PCR bias computationally, reads within Hamming distance 2 were collapsed, and singletons that could not be merged were discarded. Reads were aligned to IMGT to assign V, D and J genes, CDR3 length, and insertions or deletions at six rearrangement sites. Within each subset, clonotype counts were normalized to sorted cell number, and only after that were true diversity and Gini coefficients computed with the tcR R package. The overlap coefficient, calculated on TCRB nucleotide sequences, was used to measure repertoire sharing. Out-of-frame TCRB sequences from naive cells were analyzed to stand in for the pre-selection repertoire. The table comes from immuneACCESS by way of TCRdb, which keeps in-frame sequences with V and J called. Part of the clones is missing from these tables; in studies checked, under half for an unresolved V gene and the rest for unknown reasons. D and trimming were read from the DNA, whereas the V and J calls and clone size are those reported in that table. Recorded for this sample are 900,000 or so clones; roughly 17% of them occurred a single time. Together, the top ten hold about 0.02% of the sample.

In this chain, TRBV28 is recombined with TRBJ2-3, and TRBD2 may be the D gene, going by 6 matching bases. The source is a woman aged 18 to 35 in good health. The sequenced material came from naive CD4+ T cells from blood. The cell subset or site label of this sample denotes: true naive CD4+ T cells. The DNA reads TGTGCCAGCATCGGGGGAACAGATACGCAGTATTTT. Its protein reads: CASIGGTDTQYF.